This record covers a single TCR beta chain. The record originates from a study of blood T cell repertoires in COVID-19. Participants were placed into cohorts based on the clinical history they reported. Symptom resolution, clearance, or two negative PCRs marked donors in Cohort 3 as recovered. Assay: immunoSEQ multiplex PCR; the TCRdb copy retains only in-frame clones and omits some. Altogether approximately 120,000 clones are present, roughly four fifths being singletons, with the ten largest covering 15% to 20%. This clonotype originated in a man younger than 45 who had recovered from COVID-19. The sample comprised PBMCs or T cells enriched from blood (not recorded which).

In DNA, the CDR3 is TGCGCCAGCAGCCAAGCGGCAGGGGTCAGAAATCAGCCCCAGCATTTT. This codes for CASSQAAGVRNQPQHF. This sequence joins TRBV4-1 and TRBJ1-5, with D possibly matching TRBD1 (6 bases). The CDR3 has 16 residues. V dropped 1 base and J dropped 4 bases, with 14 bases sitting between them. Germline lookup yields CDR1 MGHRA and CDR2 YSYEKL.